These T cell receptor beta chains were read from a single sample in a study of blood T cell repertoires in COVID-19. TCRdb's copy holds only in-frame clones and misses some; the assay was immunoSEQ multiplex PCR. In the table there are 130,000 to 150,000 clones, 85% of which are singletons. Source material: peripheral blood. The source of these receptors is a human donor with acute or convalescent COVID-19. The donor label of this sample is uncertain. Each CDR3 is given with its conserved first and last residue. Fields, in order: J gene, V gene, D gene, clone size, CDR3 protein, CDR3 DNA. D genes are given only for firm matches. Size is stated for part of the rows, as once, few or many counts, or as a class when the clone is expanded.

J: TRBJ1-2
V: TRBV18
D: .
size: .
CDR3: CASSPTDTNYGYTF
DNA: TGTGCCAGCTCACCAACAGATACCAACTATGGCTACACCTTC

J: TRBJ2-5
V: TRBV27
D: TRBD2
size: .
CDR3: CASRLAGGVVETQYF
DNA: TGTGCCAGCAGACTAGCGGGAGGTGTCGTAGAGACCCAGTACTTC

J: TRBJ2-1
V: TRBV4-3
D: TRBD2
size: .
CDR3: CASSRLAGADNEQFF
DNA: TGCGCCAGCAGCCGACTAGCGGGAGCAGACAATGAGCAGTTCTTC

J: TRBJ2-7
V: TRBV5-4
D: TRBD2
size: once
CDR3: CASSLRSAAGGREQYF
DNA: TGTGCCAGCAGCTTGCGTTCCGCAGCGGGGGGTCGGGAGCAGTACTTC

J: TRBJ1-5
V: TRBV28
D: .
size: .
CDR3: CASSLANNGRVRNQPQHF
DNA: TGTGCCAGCAGTTTAGCAAATAATGGCAGGGTTAGAAATCAGCCCCAGCATTTT

J: TRBJ1-2
V: TRBV4-1
D: .
size: .
CDR3: CASSQRQTNNYGYTF
DNA: TGCGCCAGCAGCCAACGACAGACAAATAACTATGGCTACACCTTC

J: TRBJ1-1
V: TRBV5-1
D: TRBD1
size: .
CDR3: CASRAQGGGLNTEAFF
DNA: TGCGCCAGCAGAGCCCAGGGGGGAGGCTTGAACACTGAAGCTTTCTTT

J: TRBJ1-2
V: TRBV27
D: .
size: once
CDR3: CASTLRGPWANYGYTF
DNA: TGTGCCAGCACACTACGCGGGCCTTGGGCTAACTATGGCTACACCTTC

J: TRBJ1-4
V: TRBV28
D: .
size: .
CDR3: CASSSQGINEKLFF
DNA: TGTGCCAGCAGTAGCCAGGGGATCAATGAAAAACTGTTTTTT

J: TRBJ1-1
V: TRBV28
D: .
size: .
CDR3: CASSTGSRAFF
DNA: TGTGCCAGCAGCACGGGGTCGCGGGCTTTCTTT

J: TRBJ2-2
V: TRBV28
D: .
size: .
CDR3: CASSLAGLGAGELFF
DNA: TGTGCCAGCAGTTTGGCGGGCCTTGGGGCCGGGGAGCTGTTTTTT

J: TRBJ2-3
V: TRBV24-1
D: TRBD2
size: once
CDR3: CATSDPMAAGGDPDTQYF
DNA: TGTGCCACCAGTGACCCGATGGCGGCGGGAGGGGACCCAGATACGCAGTATTTT

J: TRBJ2-7
V: TRBV28
D: .
size: few
CDR3: CASSDLRGEQYF
DNA: TGTGCCAGCAGCGACCTCCGAGGCGAGCAGTACTTC

J: TRBJ2-3
V: TRBV10-3
D: .
size: .
CDR3: CATEGQVTDTQYF
DNA: TGTGCCACGGAGGGCCAGGTAACAGATACGCAGTATTTT

J: TRBJ2-3
V: TRBV5-1
D: .
size: .
CDR3: CASSWGTSTDTQYF
DNA: TGCGCCAGCAGCTGGGGGACTAGCACAGATACGCAGTATTTT

J: TRBJ2-3
V: TRBV19
D: .
size: .
CDR3: CASSMDRADTQYF
DNA: TGTGCCAGTAGTATGGACAGAGCAGATACGCAGTATTTT

J: TRBJ2-5
V: TRBV29-1
D: .
size: .
CDR3: CSAEGQNTETQYF
DNA: TGCAGCGCTGAGGGCCAGAATACAGAGACCCAGTACTTC

J: TRBJ1-2
V: TRBV5-6
D: .
size: .
CDR3: CASRQGYGYTF
DNA: TGTGCCAGCAGACAGGGATATGGCTACACCTTC

J: TRBJ2-7
V: TRBV2
D: TRBD2
size: .
CDR3: CASSEALQTSVPYEQYF
DNA: TGTGCCAGCAGTGAAGCGCTTCAGACTAGCGTCCCCTACGAGCAGTACTTC

J: TRBJ2-1
V: TRBV13
D: .
size: .
CDR3: CASSTRGPYNEQFF
DNA: TGTGCCAGCAGTACCCGCGGGCCCTACAATGAGCAGTTCTTC

J: TRBJ2-4
V: TRBV19
D: .
size: .
CDR3: CASSQFRNLAKNIQYF
DNA: TGTGCCAGTAGTCAATTCAGGAATTTAGCCAAAAACATTCAGTACTTC

J: TRBJ2-1
V: TRBV6-5
D: .
size: .
CDR3: CASTEGGYNEQFF
DNA: TGTGCCAGCACCGAGGGCGGATACAATGAGCAGTTCTTC

J: TRBJ2-1
V: TRBV18
D: .
size: .
CDR3: CASSPQQANEQFF
DNA: TGTGCCAGCTCACCTCAGCAGGCAAATGAGCAGTTCTTC

J: TRBJ1-1
V: TRBV30
D: TRBD1
size: .
CDR3: CAWTRTGYTEAFF
DNA: TGTGCCTGGACCCGGACAGGGTACACTGAAGCTTTCTTT

J: TRBJ1-3
V: TRBV20-1
D: .
size: .
CDR3: CSARDPDTIYF
DNA: TGCAGTGCTAGAGATCCGGACACCATATATTTT

J: TRBJ1-2
V: TRBV27
D: .
size: .
CDR3: CASSSLTMDYGYTF
DNA: TGTGCCAGCAGTTCGCTTACAATGGACTATGGCTACACCTTC

J: TRBJ1-4
V: TRBV5-1
D: TRBD1
size: .
CDR3: CASSVGGTGTNEKLFF
DNA: TGCGCCAGCAGCGTTGGAGGGACAGGAACTAATGAAAAACTGTTTTTT

J: TRBJ1-2
V: TRBV5-6
D: TRBD1
size: .
CDR3: CASSFDGPGGYGYTF
DNA: TGTGCCAGCAGCTTTGACGGTCCAGGGGGCTATGGCTACACCTTC

J: TRBJ1-1
V: TRBV5-4
D: .
size: .
CDR3: CASTSDSRNTEAFF
DNA: TGTGCCAGCACCTCAGACAGCAGGAACACTGAAGCTTTCTTT

J: TRBJ1-4
V: TRBV2
D: .
size: few
CDR3: CASTRPPANEKLFF
DNA: TGTGCCAGCACGCGGCCACCCGCTAATGAAAAACTGTTTTTT

J: TRBJ1-2
V: TRBV5-1
D: .
size: .
CDR3: CASSLSDAAYGYTF
DNA: TGCGCCAGCAGCTTGTCAGATGCGGCCTATGGCTACACCTTC

J: TRBJ2-3
V: TRBV5-4
D: .
size: .
CDR3: CACRQRSTDTQYF
DNA: TGTGCCTGCAGACAGAGATCCACAGATACGCAGTATTTT

J: TRBJ2-3
V: TRBV6-5
D: TRBD2
size: .
CDR3: CASSYFGLAGTDTQYF
DNA: TGTGCCAGCAGTTACTTCGGACTAGCGGGTACAGATACGCAGTATTTT

J: TRBJ1-4
V: TRBV7-8
D: .
size: .
CDR3: CASSSATHEKLFF
DNA: TGTGCCAGCAGCTCTGCGACTCATGAAAAACTGTTTTTT

J: TRBJ2-1
V: TRBV7-9
D: TRBD1
size: large
CDR3: CASSLGQGYHSYNEQFF
DNA: TGTGCCAGCAGCTTAGGACAGGGGTACCATTCCTACAATGAGCAGTTCTTC

J: TRBJ1-1
V: TRBV13
D: TRBD1
size: .
CDR3: CASSLFRDRGQRANTEAFF
DNA: TGTGCCAGCAGCTTATTCCGGGACAGGGGACAGAGAGCGAACACTGAAGCTTTCTTT

J: TRBJ1-1
V: TRBV5-4
D: TRBD1
size: .
CDR3: CASSSQDRVLEAFF
DNA: TGTGCCAGCAGCTCCCAGGACAGGGTACTTGAAGCTTTCTTT

J: TRBJ1-2
V: TRBV29-1
D: TRBD1
size: .
CDR3: CSVEERQGDYGYTF
DNA: TGCAGCGTTGAGGAGAGACAGGGCGACTATGGCTACACCTTC

J: TRBJ2-2
V: TRBV6-4
D: .
size: .
CDR3: CASSEQANTGELFF
DNA: TGTGCCAGCAGTGAACAGGCTAACACCGGGGAGCTGTTTTTT

J: TRBJ2-1
V: TRBV30
D: .
size: .
CDR3: CAWSVGLIEQFF
DNA: TGTGCCTGGAGTGTAGGACTGATTGAGCAGTTCTTC

J: TRBJ2-5
V: TRBV5-4
D: TRBD2
size: once
CDR3: CASSLSAGAYQETQYF
DNA: TGTGCCAGCAGCTTGTCAGCGGGGGCCTACCAAGAGACCCAGTACTTC

J: TRBJ1-2
V: TRBV7-9
D: TRBD1
size: .
CDR3: CASSSGQNYGYTF
DNA: TGTGCCAGCAGCTCGGGACAGAACTATGGCTACACCTTC

J: TRBJ1-3
V: TRBV5-1
D: TRBD1
size: .
CDR3: CASSFMGQGSGNTIYF
DNA: TGCGCCAGCAGCTTTATGGGACAGGGCTCTGGAAACACCATATATTTT

J: TRBJ1-6
V: TRBV12-3/TRBV12-4
D: .
size: .
CDR3: CASTLNSPLHF
DNA: TGTGCCAGCACCCTCAATTCACCCCTCCACTTT

J: TRBJ1-1
V: TRBV5-1
D: .
size: .
CDR3: CASSPSRARGNTEAFF
DNA: TGCGCCAGCAGCCCGAGCCGGGCACGGGGGAACACTGAAGCTTTCTTT

J: TRBJ2-5
V: TRBV7-3
D: TRBD1
size: .
CDR3: CASSSRQGETQYF
DNA: TGTGCCAGCAGCTCGCGACAGGGGGAGACCCAGTACTTC

J: TRBJ1-2
V: TRBV6-6
D: TRBD1
size: once
CDR3: CASSYPRGQGYYGYTF
DNA: TGTGCCAGCAGTTATCCTAGGGGACAGGGGTACTATGGCTACACCTTC

J: TRBJ2-1
V: TRBV5-5
D: TRBD2
size: .
CDR3: CASSFTYGLAGPYEQFF
DNA: TGTGCCAGCAGCTTTACGTATGGACTAGCGGGTCCGTATGAGCAGTTCTTC

J: TRBJ2-3
V: TRBV3-1/TRBV3-2
D: .
size: .
CDR3: CASSQESGFGTDTQYF
DNA: TGTGCCAGCAGCCAAGAGTCGGGGTTCGGCACAGATACGCAGTATTTT